A single T cell receptor beta chain is shown here with its context. The antigen is unknown. The data were obtained in a study of cytomegalovirus exposure and HLA in healthy donors. The donors were part of the validation cohort of roughly 110 subjects. That cohort was separate from the first cohort, which comprised 666 subjects. General study results and limits: One later analysis, an examination of the 90 to 150 validation repertoires, found that first-cohort TCR clusters tended to co-occur in them. Per published reports, the classifier diagnosed cytomegalovirus status with high specificity and sensitivity.

This CDR3 comprises 16 residues. Germline CDR1 and CDR2: MNHNY and SVGAGI (reference sequence). The V end lost 4 bases, the J end lost 0 bases, and 14 bases lay between the germline ends. Assay: immunoSEQ multiplex PCR; the TCRdb copy retains only in-frame clones and omits some. The sample shows around 230,000 clones, around 87% of them seen only once. This receptor was identified in a woman under 40 in good health and CMV-seropositive. The chain uses TRBV6-6 and TRBJ2-3, with D tentatively TRBD1 (6 bases). Source material: PBMCs. This CDR3 reads CASSFPGQTSTDTQYF. The CDR3 bases are TGTGCCAGCAGTTTCCCTGGACAGACTAGCACAGATACGCAGTATTTT.